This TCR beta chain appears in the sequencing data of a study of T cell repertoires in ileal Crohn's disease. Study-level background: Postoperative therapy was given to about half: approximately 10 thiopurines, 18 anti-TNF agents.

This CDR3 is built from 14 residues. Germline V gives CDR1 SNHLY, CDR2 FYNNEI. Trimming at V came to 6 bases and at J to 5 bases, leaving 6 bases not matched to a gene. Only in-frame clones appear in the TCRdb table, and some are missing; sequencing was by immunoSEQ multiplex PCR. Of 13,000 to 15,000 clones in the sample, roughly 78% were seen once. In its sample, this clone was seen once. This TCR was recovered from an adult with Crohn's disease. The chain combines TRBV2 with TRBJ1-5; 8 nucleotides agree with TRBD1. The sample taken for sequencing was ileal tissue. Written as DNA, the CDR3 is TGTGCCAGCAGCCATACAGGGGGATATCAGCCCCAGCATTTT. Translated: CASSHTGGYQPQHF.